The TCR beta chain described here comes from a study of blood T cells in healthy people across ages. Study-wide points: Among T cells, TCR beta diversity per million cells dropped roughly linearly as age rose.

A sample-barcoded 5' primer and a J-beta primer mix were used in a second PCR of roughly 6 to 12 cycles. Each CDR3 protein is one row after TCRdb ran MiXCR on the 5' RACE reads. The profile shows approximately 1.5 million distinct CDR3 sequences, roughly a third of them singletons. This clonotype was counted at least ten times. Its antigen is still unknown. Every participating donor contributed approximately 9.5 milliliters of peripheral blood through a draw. V was trimmed by 4 bases and J by 0 bases, leaving 13 bases between them. There are 15 residues in the CDR3. Germline V gene data show CDR1 as SGDLS and CDR2 as YYNGEE.

This TCR was recovered from a woman aged 25 to 39 in good health. The sample comprised blood. The chain joins TRBV9 to TRBJ2-5; no reliable D call. CDR3 DNA sequence: TGTGCCAGCAGCTCAGTGGGGTTCTACCAAGAGACCCAGTACTTC. Translated: CASSSVGFYQETQYF.